The next 29 T cell receptor beta chains were all read from a single sample in a study of OX40 agonist ivuxolimab in advanced cancers. Profiling relied on immunoSEQ multiplex PCR, and the TCRdb table lists in-frame clones only, not all of them. The data show 75,000 to 95,000 clones, about 89% seen once. The material sequenced was CD4+ or CD8+ T cells sorted from blood, taken in a trial of the OX40 agonist ivuxolimab. These receptors all stem from an adult with an advanced solid tumor such as melanoma, head and neck, liver or kidney cancer.

CDR3 DNA sequence: TGCACCAGCAGCCAAGATCGTCCCTCGGAGACTAGCGTAGAGAACATTTCCTACGAGCAGTACTTC. The encoded protein is CTSSQDRPSETSVENISYEQYF. This chain joins TRBV1 and TRBJ2-7; TRBD2, the table's D call, lacks a check against the DNA. TRBV1 is recorded as a pseudogene. The CDR3 has 22 residues.

The rearrangement joins TRBV19 to TRBJ2-2; D is perhaps TRBD2 (6 bases). Germline loops: CDR1 LNHDA, CDR2 SQIVND (reference sequence). V lost 7 bases and J lost 5, with 17 bases in between. There are 15 residues in the CDR3. The CDR3 nucleotides are TGTGCCAGTAAATCGGCAGGGAGCGGGACCGGGGAGCTGTTTTTT. Protein product: CASKSAGSGTGELFF.

This clone was seen a few times. This chain uses TRBV9 with TRBJ2-7, with D tentatively TRBD1 or TRBD2 (5 bases each). This CDR3 has 13 amino acids. The germline V gene encodes CDR1 SGDLS and CDR2 YYNGEE. Trimming took 4 bases from V and 6 from J, leaving 14 bases between them. CDR3 sequence: CASSPSWDAEQYV. Written as DNA, the CDR3 is TGTGCCAGCAGCCCCTCTTGGGACGCCGAGCAGTACGTC.

The DNA of the CDR3 is TGTGCCAGCAGCTTTGGAGCGGGAGGGCGCGGGAATAGGAATGAGCAGTTCTTC. Its protein is CASSFGAGGRGNRNEQFF. V and J are TRBV7-3 and TRBJ2-1; 10 bases align to TRBD2. The V segment lost 3 bases and the J segment 7 bases; nucleotides outside the gene matches: 15. Germline V gene sequence: CDR1 SGHTA, CDR2 FQGTGA. The CDR3 covers 18 residues.

The CDR3 loop reads CASNPASYNEQFF. The CDR3 nucleotides read TGTGCCAGCAATCCAGCGTCGTACAATGAGCAGTTCTTC. The V gene is TRBV2, the J gene TRBJ2-1; D gene ambiguous. The CDR3 runs to 13 residues. Germline CDR1 and CDR2: SNHLY and FYNNEI. Trimming removed 7 bases from V and 4 bases from J, with 11 bases in between. The variable domain in full, completed from reference TRBV2 and TRBJ2-1, reads EPEVTQTPSHQVTQMGQEVILRCVPISNHLYFYWYRQILGQKVEFLVSFYNNEISEKSEIFDDQFSVERPDGSNFTLKIRSTKLEDSAMYFCASNPASYNEQFFGPGTRLTVL.

The J gene is TRBJ1-2, the V gene TRBV14; perhaps TRBD1 as D (6 bases). The ends were cut back, 5 bases at V and 2 bases at J, with 9 bases in the middle. CDR1 SGHDN and CDR2 FVKESK come from the germline V gene. The CDR3 consists of 13 residues. The CDR3 here is CASSAGTNYGYTF. CDR3 coding DNA: TGTGCCAGCAGCGCCGGGACAAACTATGGCTACACCTTC.

J is TRBJ2-1 and V is TRBV19, with 12 nucleotides matching TRBD2. CDR3 length: 15 amino acids. The trim removed 1 base at V and 8 bases at J, leaving 3 bases unmatched. Germline V lookup: CDR1 LNHDA, CDR2 SQIVND (reference sequence). CDR3 sequence reads: CASSIATSGSYEQFF. The CDR3 nucleotides read TGTGCCAGTAGTATAGCGACTAGCGGGAGTTATGAGCAGTTCTTC.

The rearrangement uses TRBV6-5 and TRBJ2-7; D not certain. Trimming cost V 5 bases and J 4 bases, with 9 bases left between them. Germline-derived CDR1 and CDR2 are MNHEY and SVGAGI. The length of the CDR3 is 12 residues. DNA for the CDR3: TGTGCCAGCAGTCGGACCCGATACGAGCAGTACGTC. The encoded protein is CASSRTRYEQYV.

The chain employs TRBV29-1 and TRBJ2-2; a weak D match, TRBD1 (5 bases). Per germline, CDR1 SQVTM and CDR2 ANQGSEA. The CDR3 is made up of 14 amino acids. V dropped 6 bases and J dropped 0 bases, with 11 bases sitting between them. For the CDR3, the DNA is TGCAGCGTGGAGACAGTGGCGAACACCGGGGAGCTGTTTTTT. It is translated as CSVETVANTGELFF.

The rearrangement joins TRBV6-4 to TRBJ1-5, with D possibly matching TRBD1 (5 bases). Germline assignment: CDR1 MRHNA and CDR2 SNTAGT. The CDR3 length is 14 residues. V lost 5 bases and J lost 10, with 18 bases in between. CDR3 in amino acids: CASSPFQGVGPQHF. DNA for the CDR3: TGTGCCAGCAGTCCATTCCAGGGAGTAGGCCCCCAGCATTTT.

The rearrangement uses TRBV11-3 and TRBJ1-2, with 7 bases that match TRBD1. The trim removed 5 bases at V and 4 bases at J, leaving 7 bases unmatched. The CDR3 runs 14 residues. CDR1 and CDR2 from the germline V gene are SGHNT and YENEEA. The CDR3 DNA sequence: TGTGCCAGCAGCCCCCGACAGGGACTCTATGGCTACACCTTC. It specifies CASSPRQGLYGYTF.

The V gene is TRBV11-2, the J gene TRBJ2-2; 9 bases fit TRBD2. The trim removed 5 bases at V and 7 bases at J, leaving 11 bases unmatched. This CDR3 region has 16 residues. CDR1 SGHAT and CDR2 FQNNGV come from the germline V gene. The CDR3 coding sequence is TGTGCCAGCAGCCTATTAGCGGGAGCATGGGTCGGGGAGCTGTTTTTT. This translates into CASSLLAGAWVGELFF.

The chain uses TRBV29-1 and TRBJ1-1; D perhaps matches TRBD1 (5 bases). The germline V gene has CDR1 SQVTM and CDR2 ANQGSEA. CDR3 length: 14 amino acids. Between the trimmed V and J ends, which lost 0 bases and 8 bases, there was a span of 16 bases. As DNA, the CDR3 is TGCAGCGTTGAAGATCGGTTAAGGGGCAGCGAAGCTTTCTTT. Translating gives CSVEDRLRGSEAFF.

The chain recombines TRBV28 with TRBJ2-6; D is undetermined. Germline V lookup: CDR1 MDHEN, CDR2 SYDVKM. Trimming stripped 5 bases from V and 0 bases from J, with 5 bases between. The CDR3 extends over 14 amino acids. The CDR3 bases are TGTGCCAGCAGTCGAGTCTCTGGGGCCAACGTCCTGACTTTC. This sequence encodes CASSRVSGANVLTF.

V is TRBV7-9 and J is TRBJ1-1; 7 positions match TRBD1. Per the germline V gene, CDR1 is SEHNR and CDR2 is FQNEAQ (reference sequence). The CDR3 has 17 amino acids. Trimming cost V 3 bases and J 5 bases; bases outside gene matches: 15. Here the CDR3 reads CASSFAGGAGGGTEAFF. CDR3 nucleotides: TGTGCCAGCAGCTTCGCCGGGGGTGCAGGGGGAGGAACTGAAGCTTTCTTT.

V gene TRBV9 combines with J gene TRBJ2-1; weak D call: TRBD2 (5 bases). Germline CDR1 is SGDLS and CDR2 is YYNGEE. V lost 4 bases and J lost 8, with 16 bases in between. The CDR3 is 14 residues long. The CDR3 protein is CASSPREGSHEQFF. The DNA for the CDR3 is TGTGCCAGCAGCCCTCGCGAGGGATCGCATGAGCAGTTCTTC.

This sequence joins TRBV11-3 and TRBJ2-1; no reliable D call. Germline assignment: CDR1 SGHNT and CDR2 YENEEA. V was pared by 0 bases and J by 4 bases, with 4 bases between. CDR3 length equals 13 residues. CDR3 residues: CASSLDEYNEQFF. CDR3 bases: TGTGCCAGCAGCTTAGACGAGTACAATGAGCAGTTCTTC.

The chain combines TRBV19 with TRBJ2-2; 10 nucleotides match TRBD2. Trimming at V came to 4 bases and at J to 4 bases, leaving 3 bases not matched to a gene. The CDR3 length is 15 residues. The V gene's germline CDR1 is LNHDA and CDR2 SQIVND (reference sequence). The CDR3 DNA reads TGTGCCAGTAGTAGGACTAGCGGAGGCACCGGGGAGCTGTTTTTT. Protein sequence: CASSRTSGGTGELFF.

The chain links TRBV30 to TRBJ2-7; 8 nucleotides match TRBD1. Germline lookup yields CDR1 GTSNPN and CDR2 SVGIG (reference sequence). The V gene end was trimmed by 2 bases and the J gene end by 0 bases; junction bases not matched to a gene: 6. CDR3 length: 15 amino acids. In nucleotides, the CDR3 is TGTGCCTGGAGTAAGGGACAGGCCAGCTCCTACGAGCAGTACGTC. Residues: CAWSKGQASSYEQYV.

This rearrangement joins TRBV14 to TRBJ1-1; 9 bases are a match to TRBD1. Germline CDR1 SGHDN, CDR2 FVKESK. The CDR3 length is 19 residues. Unmatched junction bases numbered 18, after V lost 4 bases and J lost 3 bases. The CDR3 bases are TGTGCCAGCAGCCGGTCCGGGACAGGGTTTGTTCTGGGGTACACTGAAGCTTTCTTT. Translation gives CASSRSGTGFVLGYTEAFF.

V and J are TRBV9 and TRBJ1-1; D is perhaps TRBD1 (5 bases). Trimming removed 5 bases from V and 0 bases from J, with 17 bases in between. Per the germline V gene, CDR1 is SGDLS and CDR2 is YYNGEE. This CDR3 contains 16 residues. The CDR3 region is CASSGGTAPMNTEAFF. The CDR3 bases are TGTGCCAGCAGTGGGGGTACGGCCCCAATGAACACTGAAGCTTTCTTT.

This clone was recorded a few times. The chain links TRBV11-3 to TRBJ1-4; D might be TRBD1 (5 bases). Between the trimmed V and J ends, which lost 5 bases and 2 bases, there was a span of 9 bases. The CDR3 consists of 14 residues. Germline loops: CDR1 SGHNT, CDR2 YENEEA. The CDR3 region has the DNA TGTGCCAGCAGCCGGGACCCTACTAATGAAAAACTGTTTTTT. This sequence encodes CASSRDPTNEKLFF. The whole variable domain, filled in from reference TRBV11-3 and TRBJ1-4, reads EAGVVQSPRYKIIEKKQPVAFWCNPISGHNTLYWYLQNLGQGPELLIRYENEEAVDDSQLPKDRFSAERLKGVDSTLKIQPAELGDSAVYLCASSRDPTNEKLFFGSGTQLSVL.

V and J are TRBV15 and TRBJ1-1, with D unclear. Looked up from germline, CDR1 is LNHNV and CDR2 is YYDKDF (reference sequence). This CDR3 has 12 amino acids. Trimming took off 4 bases at V and 11 bases at J, with 14 bases between the two ends. The CDR3 bases are TGTGCCACCAGCATACCGATGGGTTTGGCTTTCTTT. Amino acid sequence: CATSIPMGLAFF.

The CDR3, as DNA: TGTGCCAGTACAATGGGGCAGGGAGAAGGATATGGCTACACCTTC. It translates to CASTMGQGEGYGYTF. V usage is TRBV19 and J usage is TRBJ1-2, with D maybe TRBD1 (5 bases). This CDR3 has 15 amino acids. Trimming pared 7 bases from V and 5 bases from J, leaving 20 bases between. Per germline, CDR1 LNHDA and CDR2 SQIVND (reference sequence).

The gene calls are TRBV7-8 and TRBJ2-1; D is unresolved. The CDR3 covers 16 residues. Trimming removed 1 base from V and 0 bases from J, with 10 bases in between. Germline CDR1 is SGHVS and CDR2 is FQNEAQ. The CDR3 reads CASSLVLQISYNEQFF. The CDR3 DNA reads TGTGCCAGCAGCTTAGTATTACAGATCTCCTACAATGAGCAGTTCTTC.

J is TRBJ2-7 and V is TRBV5-1; D remains unclear. The CDR3 length is 14 residues. Germline values: CDR1 SGHRS, CDR2 YFSETQ. Trimming left V 0 bases short and J 3 bases short, with 10 bases between. The CDR3 here is CASSLGVPLYEQYF. CDR3 nucleotide sequence: TGCGCCAGCAGCTTGGGGGTACCGCTCTACGAGCAGTACTTC.

The chain joins TRBV15 to TRBJ2-5; D possibly corresponds to TRBD2 (5 bases). The CDR3 is made up of 14 amino acids. V lost 0 bases to trimming and J lost 3 bases, with 8 bases between them. Germline CDR1 reads LNHNV; CDR2 reads YYDKDF (reference sequence). In nucleotides, the CDR3 is TGTGCCACCAGCAGAGATCCGGGAAAAGAGACCCAGTACTTC. Translation gives CATSRDPGKETQYF.

The V and J genes are TRBV9 and TRBJ2-2; 16 positions agree with TRBD2. CDR1 is SGDLS, CDR2 YYNGEE, per germline. V was pared by 4 bases and J by 5 bases, with 8 bases of the junction left unmatched. This CDR3 comprises 18 residues. CDR3 DNA: TGTGCCAGCAGCCCGGGACTAGCGGGAGGGCCGGGAACCGGGGAGCTGTTTTTT. Translation gives CASSPGLAGGPGTGELFF.

The CDR3 loop reads CASRGAYEQYF. CDR3 coding DNA: TGTGCCAGCCGGGGAGCCTACGAGCAGTACTTC. The V call is TRBV6-1, the J call TRBJ2-7; perhaps TRBD2 as D (5 bases). The CDR3 has 11 residues. V gave up 8 bases and J gave up 2 bases, with 7 bases separating them. CDR1 and CDR2 from the germline V gene are MNHNS and SASEGT.